This T cell receptor beta chain appears in the sequencing data of a study of blood T cells in healthy people across ages. This clonotype was observed many times. Its target is not known. It was with a sample-barcoded 5' primer and a J-beta primer mix that a second PCR of roughly 7 to 12 cycles was run. One entry per CDR3 protein results from TCRdb running MiXCR on the 5' RACE reads. The sample has 500,000 to 600,000 distinct CDR3 sequences; roughly a quarter are singletons. Isolated PBMCs totaled at least 6.5 million in each sample. Extracted total RNA amounted to at least 5.5 micrograms for each sample. V gave up 4 bases and J gave up 3 bases, with 8 bases separating them. The CDR3 runs to 13 residues. In germline, CDR1 is SGHRS, CDR2 YFSETQ. Study-wide results and caveats: What prevented conclusive comparison of naive and antigen-experienced cells was that PBMCs were unsorted. The CMV status of each donor remained undetermined, and this could have confounded shifts in expanded clonotypes.

The sequence came from a woman in her 70s in good health. The specimen sequenced was blood. The gene calls are TRBV5-1 and TRBJ1-5; D gene uncertain. The CDR3 here is CASSPDPNQPQHF. CDR3 DNA sequence: TGCGCCAGCAGCCCAGACCCCAATCAGCCCCAGCATTTT.